These 21 T cell receptor beta chains came from one sample sequenced in a study of blood T cell repertoires in COVID-19. TCRdb keeps only in-frame clones here, not all; method: immunoSEQ multiplex PCR. The sample consists of about 170,000 clones, around four fifths of them appearing once. Sequencing was performed on peripheral blood. The source of these receptors is a woman older than 75 with COVID-19, enrolled during active disease.

This clone was detected once. Additional DNA sequences in this sample encode the identical CDR3. V is TRBV28 and J is TRBJ1-5; 10 bases align to TRBD1. V trimming: 4 bases; J trimming: 5 bases; junction bases outside the gene matches: 2. CDR3 length: 14 amino acids. Germline CDR1 MDHEN, CDR2 SYDVKM. Here the CDR3 DNA reads TGTGCCAGCAGTTCAGGACAGGGGGATCAGCCCCAGCATTTT. Translating it yields CASSSGQGDQPQHF.

The CDR3: CASSHPGQGGEGYTF. CDR3 DNA sequence: TGCGCCAGCAGCCACCCCGGGCAGGGAGGGGAAGGCTACACCTTC. The V call is TRBV4-1, the J call TRBJ1-2, with D perhaps TRBD1 (5 bases). Trimming left V 3 bases short and J 8 bases short, with 19 bases between. This CDR3 spans 15 amino acids. Germline CDR1 and CDR2: MGHRA and YSYEKL.

The chain recombines TRBV6-5 with TRBJ1-4; no definite D call. Germline V gene sequence: CDR1 MNHEY, CDR2 SVGAGI. The CDR3 totals 13 residues. Trimming cost V 8 bases and J 4 bases, with 11 bases left between them. The CDR3 region has the DNA TGTGCCAGCCTTTACAGCTATAATGAAAAACTGTTTTTT. Protein product: CASLYSYNEKLFF.

This chain joins TRBV27 and TRBJ2-4; 9 positions match TRBD2. Germline CDR1 MNHEY, CDR2 SMNVEV (reference sequence). The CDR3 runs to 14 residues. Germline trimming cut 9 bases from V and 3 bases from J; bases unmatched to any gene: 6. CDR3 in DNA: TGTGCCAGACTAGCGGGCCCAGACAAAAACATTCAGTACTTC. It encodes CARLAGPDKNIQYF.

The gene calls are TRBV27 and TRBJ1-2, with D tentatively TRBD1 (5 bases). The CDR3 sequence is 14 residues long. Germline CDR1 is MNHEY and CDR2 is SMNVEV (reference sequence). The V and J ends lost 3 bases and 4 bases respectively, with 12 bases between them. The CDR3: CASSFAWGSYGYTF. CDR3 sequence (DNA): TGTGCCAGCAGTTTTGCCTGGGGCTCCTATGGCTACACCTTC.

The rearrangement joins TRBV10-3 to TRBJ2-2, with 8 bases lining up with TRBD2. CDR3 length: 15 amino acids. V shed 4 bases, J shed 3 bases, and the junction held 4 bases outside the gene matches. Looked up from germline, CDR1 is ENHRY and CDR2 is SYGVKD. The CDR3 spells CAISATSGYTGELFF. The CDR3 nucleotides are TGTGCCATCAGTGCCACTAGCGGTTACACCGGGGAGCTGTTTTTT.

The chain carries TRBV10-3 and TRBJ1-1, with TRBD1 identical over 10 bases. J gave up 3 bases and V 9 bases, and 10 bases lay outside the gene matches. This CDR3 contains 15 residues. Per the germline V gene, CDR1 is ENHRY and CDR2 is SYGVKD. CDR3 region: CAISGTGAEYTEAFF. In DNA, the CDR3 is TGTGCCATATCCGGGACAGGGGCAGAGTACACTGAAGCTTTCTTT.

V and J are TRBV19 and TRBJ2-1; D remains unclear. Germline values: CDR1 LNHDA, CDR2 SQIVND (reference sequence). The CDR3 spans 14 residues. V lost 6 bases and J lost 0, with 9 bases in between. CDR3 residues: CASRSGSSYNEQFF. The CDR3 DNA reads as TGTGCCAGTAGGTCTGGTAGCTCCTACAATGAGCAGTTCTTC.

The chain has TRBV5-4 and TRBJ1-2; D is perhaps TRBD1 (6 bases). This CDR3 spans 11 amino acids. V was cut by 3 bases and J by 10 bases, with 10 bases left in between. Per germline, CDR1 SGHNT and CDR2 YYREEE (reference sequence). The CDR3 DNA sequence: TGTGCCAGCAGCTCCTGGACAGACTACACCTTC. Amino acids: CASSSWTDYTF.

This sequence joins TRBV5-6 and TRBJ1-1; TRBD1 matches 8 bases. Unmatched junction bases numbered 7, after V lost 0 bases and J lost 0 bases. This CDR3 is built from 17 residues. CDR1 SGHDT and CDR2 YYEEEE come from the germline V gene. Here the CDR3 reads CASSLGQGADMNTEAFF. The CDR3, as DNA: TGTGCCAGCAGCTTGGGTCAGGGGGCGGATATGAACACTGAAGCTTTCTTT.

The chain is built from TRBV27 and TRBJ2-5, with 11 bases identical to TRBD2. Looked up from germline, CDR1 is MNHEY and CDR2 is SMNVEV (reference sequence). This CDR3 spans 17 amino acids. J gave up 7 bases and V 4 bases, and 14 bases lay outside the gene matches. CDR3 residues: CASSSSSTSGTTGTQYF. In DNA, the CDR3 is TGTGCCAGCAGTTCATCCTCGACTAGCGGGACGACGGGGACCCAGTACTTC.

The V gene is TRBV5-1, the J gene TRBJ1-2; D remains unclear. The CDR3 spans 19 residues. V lost 2 bases and J lost 4, with 27 bases in between. Germline assignment: CDR1 SGHRS and CDR2 YFSETQ. The CDR3 region has the DNA TGCGCCAGCAGCTTCAGGCCCGTTCACCTTACAGCTACCCTCTATGGCTACACCTTC. It codes for CASSFRPVHLTATLYGYTF. Together with reference TRBV5-1 and TRBJ1-2, the CDR3 gives the full variable domain: KAGVTQTPRYLIKTRGQQVTLSCSPISGHRSVSWYQQTPGQGLQFLFEYFSETQRNKGNFPGRFSGRQFSNSRSEMNVSTLELGDSALYLCASSFRPVHLTATLYGYTFGSGTRLTVV.

The V and J genes are TRBV19 and TRBJ1-2, with D possibly being TRBD1 (5 bases). V was shortened by 5 bases and J by 3 bases, with 13 bases between the two germline ends. Germline V gene lookup returns CDR1 LNHDA and CDR2 SQIVND (reference sequence). This CDR3 contains 14 residues. CDR3 sequence (DNA): TGTGCCAGTAGTCCGTGGGGGGAGCACTATGGCTACACCTTC. Encoded protein: CASSPWGEHYGYTF.

The rearrangement uses TRBV6-5 and TRBJ2-7, with TRBD1 identical over 9 bases. With V trimmed by 6 bases and J by 7 bases, 10 bases remained unmatched. Per the germline V gene, CDR1 is MNHEY and CDR2 is SVGAGI. There are 14 residues in the CDR3. DNA of the CDR3: TGTGCCAGCAGCCCCGGACAGGGGACGGGGGAGCAGTACTTC. This sequence encodes CASSPGQGTGEQYF.

The V and J genes are TRBV29-1 and TRBJ2-3, with 15 positions matching TRBD2. The CDR3 consists of 16 residues. Germline V gene data show CDR1 as SQVTM and CDR2 as ANQGSEA. J lost 6 bases, V lost 5 bases, and 9 bases had no gene match. The DNA for the CDR3 is TGCAGCGTTTTATCCCCGGGACTAGCGGGAGGTGATACGCAGTATTTT. It is translated as CSVLSPGLAGGDTQYF.

The V call is TRBV25-1, the J call TRBJ2-3; TRBD1 is a possible D gene (5 bases). V gave up 4 bases and J gave up 4 bases, with 9 bases separating them. Germline V gene sequence: CDR1 MGHDK, CDR2 SYGVNS. This CDR3 is 13 amino acids long. The CDR3, as DNA: TGTGCCAGCAGTGTCAGGGTTTCAGATACGCAGTATTTT. It specifies CASSVRVSDTQYF.

This rearrangement joins TRBV20-1 to TRBJ1-2; no definite D call. CDR1 is DFQATT, CDR2 SNEGSKA, per germline (reference sequence). This CDR3 region has 11 residues. Trimming removed 5 bases at V and 3 bases at J, with 7 bases between. CDR3 DNA sequence: TGCAGTGCTTCGCCAGACTATGGCTACACCTTC. Protein product: CSASPDYGYTF.

The chain uses TRBV7-9 and TRBJ1-6; D possibly corresponds to TRBD1 (5 bases). Germline V gene lookup returns CDR1 SEHNR and CDR2 FQNEAQ (reference sequence). Trimming cost V 0 bases and J 6 bases, with 15 bases left between them. The CDR3 extends over 17 amino acids. DNA for the CDR3: TGTGCCAGCAGCTTAGCGATCGGAGACAGAGCTAATTCACCCCTCCACTTT. It specifies CASSLAIGDRANSPLHF.

The chain joins TRBV27 to TRBJ1-1, with D possibly matching TRBD1 (5 bases). Germline V gene lookup returns CDR1 MNHEY and CDR2 SMNVEV (reference sequence). The CDR3 consists of 14 residues. Trimming cost V 5 bases and J 1 base, with 11 bases left between them. The CDR3 spells CASSPADRNTEAFF. CDR3 in DNA: TGTGCCAGCAGTCCCGCTGACAGGAACACTGAAGCTTTCTTT.

This sequence joins TRBV18 and TRBJ2-2; 10 positions agree with TRBD1. The CDR3 has 16 amino acids. The junction had 8 bases not matched to a gene; V was cut back by 5 bases and J by 5 bases. Germline CDR1 and CDR2: KGHSH and LQKENI. The CDR3 region is CASSRPTGGGTGELFF. The CDR3 bases are TGTGCCAGCTCAAGACCGACAGGGGGCGGAACCGGGGAGCTGTTTTTT.

This chain uses TRBV28 with TRBJ2-7; the match to TRBD2 covers 12 bases. This CDR3 is built from 16 residues. Trimming removed 0 bases from V and 4 bases from J; junction bases left unmatched: 4. Germline CDR1 MDHEN, CDR2 SYDVKM. CDR3 protein: CASSLWASGGVYEQYF. The DNA of the CDR3 is TGTGCCAGCAGTTTATGGGCTAGCGGGGGGGTATACGAGCAGTACTTC.